Listed below are T cell receptor beta chains from one sample, sequenced in a study of control samples from healthy donors and cancer patients. Produced via immunoSEQ multiplex PCR; TCRdb's table is partial and in-frame only. The sample consists of about 45,000 clones, over 65% of them appearing once. Specimen: formalin-fixed, paraffin-embedded tissue. Every receptor here comes from a male donor with melanoma. The CDR3 runs from the conserved cysteine through the conserved F or W. D genes are given only for firm matches. Size is stated for part of the rows, as once, few or many counts, or as a class when the clone is expanded.

clone_size	v_call	cdr3_length	d_call	j_call	cdr3_aa	cdr3_nt
once	TRBV14	15	-	TRBJ2-1	CTSSQDWSSYNEQFF	TGTACCAGCAGCCAAGACTGGAGCTCCTACAATGAGCAATTCTTC
-	TRBV7-3	16	-	TRBJ2-2	CASSSPWRANTGELFF	TGTGCCAGCAGTTCCCCTTGGAGGGCAAACACCGGGGAGCTGTTTTTT
-	TRBV10-3	15	-	TRBJ2-5	CAISEFGTVQETQYF	TGTGCCATCAGTGAGTTCGGGACCGTACAAGAGACCCAGTACTTC
-	TRBV18	13	-	TRBJ2-2	CASSPQGTGELFF	TGTGCCAGCTCACCCCAGGGCACCGGGGAGCTGTTTTTT
-	TRBV24-1	13	-	TRBJ1-2	CATSEGPNYGYTF	TGTGCCACCAGTGAGGGGCCCAACTATGGCTACACCTTC
-	TRBV4-2	17	-	TRBJ1-4	CASSQGGLMESDEKLFF	TGTGCCAGCAGCCAAGGGGGTCTGATGGAGTCTGATGAAAAACTGTTTTTT
-	TRBV7-3	17	TRBD2	TRBJ2-1	CASSAGGLAGGYNEQFF	TGTGCCAGCAGCGCTGGGGGACTAGCGGGGGGCTACAATGAGCAGTTCTTC
-	TRBV14	15	-	TRBJ1-2	CASSQDPLDNYGYTF	TGTGCCAGCAGCCAAGATCCCCTCGATAACTATGGCTACACCTTC
-	TRBV29-1	14	-	TRBJ2-5	CSVDRDSGGEVQYF	TGCAGCGTGGACAGGGACTCCGGGGGGGAGGTCCAGTACTTC
once	TRBV5-4	15	TRBD2	TRBJ2-1	CASSRLAASYNEQFF	TGTGCCAGCAGCCGCCTAGCGGCGTCCTACAATGAGCAGTTCTTC
-	TRBV7-9	16	TRBD1	TRBJ2-2	CASSLSWDRATGELFF	TGTGCCAGCAGCTTATCTTGGGACAGGGCCACCGGGGAGCTGTTTTTT
-	TRBV5-1	15	TRBD1	TRBJ2-7	CASSPWTGPTYEQYF	TGCGCCAGCAGCCCTTGGACAGGCCCTACCTACGAGCAGTACTTC
-	TRBV18	14	TRBD2	TRBJ2-7	CASSPRGGMNEQYF	TGTGCCAGCTCACCCCGGGGGGGAATGAACGAGCAGTACTTC
once	TRBV28	16	TRBD2	TRBJ2-3	CASSFSGLAGTDTQYF	TGTGCCAGCAGCTTTTCGGGACTAGCGGGAACAGATACGCAGTATTTT
-	TRBV2	15	-	TRBJ2-7	CASRNGTTYEYEQYF	TGTGCCAGCAGGAATGGGACCACTTACGAATACGAGCAGTACTTC
-	TRBV9	14	TRBD1	TRBJ2-2	CASSARTGFGELFF	TGTGCCAGCAGCGCAAGGACAGGGTTCGGGGAGCTGTTTTTT
-	TRBV4-2	15	TRBD2	TRBJ2-4	CASSPGGTRDTLSYF	TGTGCCAGCAGCCCGGGGGGGACACGGGACACCCTATCGTACTTC
-	TRBV5-1	11	-	TRBJ2-3	CASSLGDTQYF	TGCGCCAGCAGCTTGGGAGATACGCAGTATTTT
many	TRBV30	12	-	TRBJ2-1	CAWGAEYNEQFF	TGTGCCTGGGGGGCGGAGTACAATGAGCAGTTCTTC
few	TRBV10-2	13	TRBD1	TRBJ2-7	CASSERTGYEQYF	TGCGCCAGCAGTGAGAGGACAGGGTACGAGCAGTACTTC
few	TRBV5-1	15	TRBD2	TRBJ2-1	CASSLASSGYNEQFF	TGCGCCAGCAGCTTGGCGTCTAGCGGGTACAATGAGCAGTTCTTC
few	TRBV30	13	-	TRBJ2-2	CAWSVTWNGELFF	TGTGCCTGGAGTGTAACCTGGAACGGGGAGCTGTTTTTT
-	TRBV6-1	18	-	TRBJ2-7	CASSAGYVVGTHSYEQYF	TGTGCCAGCAGTGCTGGATATGTTGTTGGGACACACTCCTACGAGCAGTACTTC
-	TRBV29-1	18	-	TRBJ2-6	CSVEDDRLVLSGANVLTF	TGCAGCGTTGAAGACGACAGGTTAGTGCTCTCTGGGGCCAACGTCCTGACTTTC
many	TRBV18	14	-	TRBJ2-1	CASSPSRTGNEQFF	TGTGCCAGCTCACCAAGTCGAACGGGGAATGAGCAGTTCTTC
-	TRBV11-2	16	TRBD2	TRBJ2-3	CASRPTGAGGTDTQYF	TGTGCCAGCAGACCCACCGGGGCGGGAGGGACAGATACGCAGTATTTT
-	TRBV2	11	-	TRBJ2-7	CASSPLGEQYF	TGTGCCAGCAGCCCGCTAGGTGAGCAGTACTTC
few	TRBV6-5	14	TRBD2	TRBJ2-7	CASRKLAGPYEQYF	TGTGCCAGCAGAAAGCTAGCGGGACCCTACGAGCAGTACTTC
-	TRBV11-1	11	-	TRBJ2-7	CASSSISEQYF	TGTGCCAGCAGCTCAATAAGCGAGCAGTACTTC
-	TRBV19	12	-	TRBJ2-1	CASSPRGAGQFF	TGTGCCAGTAGCCCTCGTGGGGCCGGGCAGTTCTTC
-	TRBV28	16	-	TRBJ1-2	CASRPAEQAFNYGYTF	TGTGCCAGCAGACCCGCCGAACAGGCCTTCAACTATGGCTACACCTTC
-	TRBV18	15	-	TRBJ2-2	CASSPVNLNTGELFF	TGTGCCAGCTCACCGGTGAATCTGAACACCGGGGAGCTGTTTTTT
-	TRBV21-1	13	-	TRBJ1-1	CASGPRDQAEAFF	TGTGCCAGCGGCCCGCGGGACCAGGCTGAAGCTTTCTTT
-	TRBV24-1	15	TRBD2	TRBJ2-1	CATSGLAGGKGEQFF	TGTGCCACCAGCGGACTAGCGGGAGGCAAGGGTGAGCAGTTCTTC
-	TRBV7-8	13	-	TRBJ2-2	CASSPRSTGELFF	TGTGCCAGCAGCCCTCGTAGCACCGGGGAGCTGTTTTTT
-	TRBV4-1	16	-	TRBJ1-4	CASSQDRGAVDEKLFF	TGCGCCAGCAGCCAAGATCGGGGGGCCGTGGATGAAAAACTGTTTTTT
-	TRBV5-1	13	-	TRBJ2-3	CASSSPSGDTQYF	TGCGCCAGCAGCTCGCCCTCGGGGGATACGCAGTATTTT
-	TRBV5-1	11	-	TRBJ2-5	CASISGQTQYF	TGCGCCAGCATCTCCGGTCAGACCCAGTACTTC
many	TRBV20-1	11	TRBD2	TRBJ2-5	CSARTSGRQYF	TGCAGTGCTAGGACTAGCGGGAGACAGTACTTC
-	TRBV10-1	17	-	TRBJ2-3	CASSESPAESSTDTQYF	TGCGCCAGCAGTGAGTCCCCAGCGGAGTCTAGCACAGATACGCAGTATTTT
-	TRBV11-2	14	-	TRBJ2-2	CASSLRQASGELFF	TGTGCCAGCAGCTTGAGGCAGGCCAGCGGGGAGCTGTTTTTT
-	TRBV19	16	-	TRBJ2-6	CASSAFSGPGANVLTF	TGTGCCAGTAGTGCGTTCTCAGGCCCTGGGGCCAACGTCCTGACTTTC
-	TRBV7-3	13	-	TRBJ2-4	CASSSRTDNIQYF	TGTGCCAGCAGCTCACGGACTGACAACATTCAGTACTTC
-	TRBV6-5	13	-	TRBJ2-7	CASKAVGRYEQYF	TGTGCCAGCAAGGCAGTGGGAAGGTACGAGCAGTACTTC